This T cell receptor beta chain originates from a study of post-analysis software for immune sequencing data. Points from the study as a whole: F measure grouped same-batch samples tightly together. Compared against controls, patients with multiple sclerosis displayed significantly lower normalized Chao1 diversity.

Unique molecular identifiers had been added to the TCR beta cDNA libraries. T cells numbering about 0.85 to 11 million yielded cDNA molecules that totaled about 500,000. Each CDR3 protein is one row after TCRdb ran MiXCR on the PCR reads. This repertoire shows about 160,000 distinct CDR3 sequences, 36% found once; its top ten account for 25% to 30%. This clonotype was found a few times. Its target is not known. The CDR3 has 14 amino acids. Germline V gene sequence: CDR1 DFQATT, CDR2 SNEGSKA (reference sequence). V lost 0 bases to trimming and J lost 3 bases, with 9 bases between them. This sequence originates from a girl aged 10 to 17 with multiple sclerosis. The starting material was blood, obtained after autologous hematopoietic stem cell transplantation. The rearrangement joins TRBV20-1 to TRBJ1-5, with D maybe TRBD1 (5 bases). CDR3 amino acids: CSAREGTLNQPQHF. CDR3 DNA sequence: TGCAGTGCTAGAGAGGGGACGCTCAATCAGCCCCAGCATTTT.